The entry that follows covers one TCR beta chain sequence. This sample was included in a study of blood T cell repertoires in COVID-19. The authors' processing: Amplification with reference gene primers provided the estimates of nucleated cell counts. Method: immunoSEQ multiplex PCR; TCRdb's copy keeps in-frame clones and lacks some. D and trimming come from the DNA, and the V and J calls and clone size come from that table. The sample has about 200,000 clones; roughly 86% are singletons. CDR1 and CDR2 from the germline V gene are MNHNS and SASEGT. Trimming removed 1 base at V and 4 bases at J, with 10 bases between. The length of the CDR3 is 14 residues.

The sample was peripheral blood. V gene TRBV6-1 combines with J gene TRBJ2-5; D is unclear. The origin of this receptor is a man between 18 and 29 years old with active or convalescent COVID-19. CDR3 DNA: TGTGCCAGCAGTGAAGGCAGTTCAGGAGAGACCCAGTACTTC. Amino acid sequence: CASSEGSSGETQYF.